This entry concerns a single T cell receptor beta chain. The entry originates in a study of blood T cell repertoires in COVID-19. Background on the study: Sites across the United States, Italy and Spain contributed samples from acute and convalescent COVID-19.

The CDR3 consists of 18 residues. Germline CDR1 and CDR2: LGHNT and FRNRAP. V lost 2 bases, J lost 2 bases, and 13 bases stayed unmatched. This table comes from immunoSEQ multiplex PCR, and its TCRdb copy is limited to in-frame clones, with some not included. This table holds about 71,000 clones, approximately 85% found once. This sequence was found in a man older than 75 with acute or convalescent COVID-19. This chain connects TRBV12-5 to TRBJ1-2; 8 bases match TRBD1. The sample comprised peripheral blood. CDR3: CASGLRVGQVISNYGYTF. In DNA form, the CDR3 reads TGTGCTAGTGGTTTGCGGGTGGGACAGGTAATATCGAACTATGGCTACACCTTC.